Described below is a single T cell receptor (beta chain) sequence and its context. This clone was detected only a few times. Its target antigen remains unknown. Qualities for individual bases were not recorded, and no much larger clone is one base off. This specimen comes from a study of immune cell composition in non-small cell lung cancer listed by TCRdb under 2017. About the full investigation: To assign histologic subtype, which was mostly lung adenocarcinoma or squamous cell carcinoma, H&E was combined with p63, CK5, Napsin A and TTF-1 immunohistochemistry. Adaptive Biotechnologies TCR-beta sequencing was carried out on some 36 paired NSCLC tumour and non-adjacent lung specimens, as well as on 25 to 30 tumour-only specimens. In supplementary cohort #1, which comprised around ten lung adenocarcinoma cases, paired tumour/lung TCR-beta sequencing was performed and TIL populations were generated so that tumour reactivity could be assessed. Four tumour specimens with TCR-beta data were rare histological subtypes and were excluded from the subtype comparisons. What the research found in general, with its limitations: Smoking pack-years did not significantly correlate with tumour TCR-beta clonality. In approximately eleven adenocarcinoma cases, maximal tumour-associated clone frequency correlated strongly with TIL tumour reactivity, whereas overall clonality did not. Nearly half of NSCLC cases had tumour-associated clones >0.5%, with more than 70% of squamous carcinomas showing such clones compared with roughly 35% of adenocarcinomas. The reactivity cohort contained only approximately ten cases, and the tumour-reactive clones were not shown to have sequences in common with the dominant in vivo tumour-associated clones.

TCR-beta CDR3 regions were amplified from genomic DNA by a two-step multiplex PCR, with the second step adding Illumina-compatible adaptors. TCR-beta immunosequencing was performed on an Illumina platform as a commercial immunoSEQ service. Regarding the original processing steps: Repertoires were summarised as Top 10 Clones, the percentage of T-cell templates from the ten most frequent sequences, and productive clonality. Productive clonality ranged from 0 to 1, with 1 indicating a monoclonal population. Using log10 scatter plots, tumour-associated clones were identified as sequences that made up at least 0.1% of tumour T-cell templates yet were absent from the matched non-adjacent lung. Two-group comparisons used Student's t-tests, stages used ANOVA, and relationships used linear regression, analysed in GraphPad Prism7 and R. TCRdb retrieved this table from immuneACCESS and kept in-frame rearrangements only. Not all clones are present; in checked studies, unresolved V genes account for under half, and no reason is known for the remainder. The DNA gave D and trimming, while V, J and clone size come from that table. The sample profile shows roughly 8,700 clones; roughly two thirds of them were found once. The ten largest clones represent 23% of the sample.

Normal lung samples came from the same patient and were non-adjacent lung tissue collected as far from the tumour as possible, with a minimum distance of 3 cm. Genomic DNA was extracted with the QIAamp DNA kit from frozen aliquots of unsorted single-cell suspensions. Tissues arrived within 2 hours after resection and were immediately processed into single-cell suspensions. Tissue was broken up mechanically, digested enzymatically with DNase I, collagenase I and hyaluronidase for under 35 minutes at 37 degrees C, and then filtered and RBC-lysed. The receptor comes from a human donor with non-small cell lung cancer. Sequencing used non-adjacent lung tissue.

CDR3 region: CAVGQAGGLGYTF. The DNA sequence follows: TGTGCCGTGGGCCAGGCAGGGGGCCTAGGCTACACCTTC. In this chain, TRBV6-5 is recombined with TRBJ1-2; 8 central bases correspond to TRBD1. Measured from the cysteine to the phenylalanine, the CDR3 is 13 residues long. The retained sequence is limited to the CDR3, 39 bases, with the frame set at the first base. The germline V gene specifies MNHEY as CDR1 and SVGAGI as CDR2. Germline trimming: 11 bases from V, 8 bases from J; junction bases outside gene matches: 13.